Each of the 32 T cell receptor beta chains below was sequenced from the same sample in a study of ipilimumab plus nivolumab after autologous stem cell transplantation. Sequenced by immunoSEQ multiplex PCR; TCRdb stores in-frame clones only, minus some. The sample has 43,000 or so clones, 70% to 90% seen once. The input for sequencing was PBMCs, taken in a trial of ipilimumab plus nivolumab as post-transplant consolidation. These receptors all come from a male donor with multiple myeloma.

The rearrangement links TRBV7-9 to TRBJ2-7; D uncertain. Germline V gene sequence: CDR1 SEHNR, CDR2 FQNEAQ (reference sequence). V lost 7 bases, J lost 0 bases, and 19 bases lay in between. The length of the CDR3 is 16 residues. The DNA of the CDR3 is TGTGCCAGCACCCCCAACTTGCGATCGAGCTCCTACGAGCAGTACTTC. As protein: CASTPNLRSSSYEQYF.

As DNA, the CDR3 is TGTGCCAGCAGCAGAGCCGCGGGGGCCGAGGGAGATACGCAGTATTTT. Its translation is CASSRAAGAEGDTQYF. The chain links TRBV9 to TRBJ2-3; possible D gene TRBD2, 7 bases. V was pared by 4 bases and J by 5 bases, with 20 bases between. The germline V gene has CDR1 SGDLS and CDR2 YYNGEE. The CDR3 length is 16 residues.

J is TRBJ2-7 and V is TRBV19; D possibly corresponds to TRBD2 (6 bases). Germline values: CDR1 LNHDA, CDR2 SQIVND (reference sequence). This CDR3 contains 18 residues. Trimming cost V 3 bases and J 7 bases, with 28 bases left between them. In DNA, the CDR3 is TGTGCCAGTAGTATGGACTATTGTTCCACCTTCGGGCCGTGTGAGCAGTACTTC. This translates into CASSMDYCSTFGPCEQYF.

The chain links TRBV4-3 to TRBJ2-1; 10 nucleotides line up with TRBD2. Germline CDR1 and CDR2: LGHNA and YSLEER. V shed 4 bases, J shed 0 bases, and the junction held 9 bases outside the gene matches. CDR3 length: 18 residues. The CDR3 DNA is TGCGCCAGCAGCCGACTATTAGCGGGGGGCGACTCCTACAATGAGCAGTTCTTC. Its translation: CASSRLLAGGDSYNEQFF.

J is TRBJ2-7 and V is TRBV11-2; 10 positions agree with TRBD2. J gave up 8 bases and V 3 bases, and 7 bases lay outside the gene matches. Germline lookup yields CDR1 SGHAT and CDR2 FQNNGV. The CDR3 sequence is 14 residues long. CDR3 sequence reads: CASSLGLAGEQQYF. CDR3 nucleotides: TGTGCCAGCAGCTTGGGGCTAGCGGGGGAACAGCAGTACTTC.

CDR3 protein: CASSEDVAGANVLTF. The CDR3 nucleotides are TGCGCCAGCAGCGAGGACGTGGCTGGGGCCAACGTCCTGACTTTC. The chain uses TRBV5-1 and TRBJ2-6; D uncertain. V was trimmed by 4 bases and J by 2 bases, leaving 10 bases between them. The CDR3 spans 15 residues. Germline V gene lookup returns CDR1 SGHRS and CDR2 YFSETQ. The variable domain in full, completed from reference TRBV5-1 and TRBJ2-6, reads KAGVTQTPRYLIKTRGQQVTLSCSPISGHRSVSWYQQTPGQGLQFLFEYFSETQRNKGNFPGRFSGRQFSNSRSEMNVSTLELGDSALYLCASSEDVAGANVLTFGAGSRLTVL.

This chain uses TRBV9 with TRBJ2-7; D perhaps matches TRBD2 (5 bases). Germline CDR1 SGDLS, CDR2 YYNGEE. With 0 bases removed from V and 4 bases from J, the gap between germline ends came to 11 bases. This CDR3 is 14 amino acids long. CDR3 DNA sequence: TGTGCCAGCAGCGTAGCGGCGGGTGGATACGAGCAGTACTTC. Its protein product is CASSVAAGGYEQYF.

The rearrangement joins TRBV9 to TRBJ2-5; 8 positions match TRBD1. The V segment lost 4 bases and the J segment 10 bases; nucleotides outside the gene matches: 12. Germline assignment: CDR1 SGDLS and CDR2 YYNGEE. The CDR3 has 14 residues. The CDR3 protein is CASSPRTGMGNQYF. The CDR3 nucleotides read TGTGCCAGCAGCCCACGGACAGGGATGGGGAACCAGTACTTC.

This clone was seen only once. Additional DNA sequences in this sample encode the identical CDR3. The rearrangement uses TRBV19 and TRBJ2-1; 7 bases are shared with TRBD2. The CDR3 loop spans 15 amino acids. The junction had 6 bases not matched to a gene; V was cut back by 3 bases and J by 4 bases. Per the germline V gene, CDR1 is LNHDA and CDR2 is SQIVND (reference sequence). CDR3 bases: TGTGCCAGTAGTATCCCCCAGCGGGGTTACAATGAGCAGTTCTTC. Translated, it gives CASSIPQRGYNEQFF.

Only one count was recorded for this clone. V gene TRBV7-6 combines with J gene TRBJ1-5; 7 positions agree with TRBD1. The CDR3 spans 18 residues. CDR1 and CDR2 from the germline V gene are SGHVS and FNYEAQ. V gave up 2 bases and J gave up 1 base; unmatched junction bases: 11. CDR3 in amino acids: CASSLHPPGTESNQPQHF. The CDR3, as DNA: TGTGCCAGCAGCTTACACCCCCCCGGGACAGAGAGCAATCAGCCCCAGCATTTT.

The chain links TRBV19 to TRBJ2-7, with 7 bases fitting TRBD1. The CDR3 contains 15 residues. CDR1 and CDR2 from the germline V gene are LNHDA and SQIVND (reference sequence). V gave up 5 bases and J gave up 0 bases; unmatched junction bases: 7. The CDR3 region has the DNA TGTGCCAGTAGTCTCCGGGACAGCTTCTCCTACGAGCAGTACTTC. It specifies CASSLRDSFSYEQYF. The full variable domain, rest sourced from reference TRBV19 and TRBJ2-7, is DGGITQSPKYLFRKEGQNVTLSCEQNLNHDAMYWYRQDPGQGLRLIYYSQIVNDFQKGDIAEGYSVSREKKESFPLTVTSAQKNPTAFYLCASSLRDSFSYEQYFGPGTRLTVT.

The chain is built from TRBV28 and TRBJ1-2, with D unclear. From germline, CDR1 is MDHEN and CDR2 SYDVKM. This CDR3 has 12 amino acids. Trimming stripped 3 bases from V and 2 bases from J, with 4 bases between. This CDR3 reads CASSFRNYGYTF. CDR3 bases: TGTGCCAGCAGTTTTCGCAACTATGGCTACACCTTC.

The V gene is TRBV19, the J gene TRBJ1-5; TRBD1 agrees at 8 bases. This CDR3 region has 17 residues. Germline CDR1 is LNHDA and CDR2 is SQIVND (reference sequence). The trim removed 5 bases at V and 0 bases at J, leaving 9 bases unmatched. The CDR3 region has the DNA TGTGCCAGTAGTCCGCGGACAGGGCTGAATAGCAATCAGCCCCAGCATTTT. The encoded protein is CASSPRTGLNSNQPQHF.

The chain is built from TRBV10-3 and TRBJ2-5; D is possibly TRBD1 or TRBD2 (5 bases each). This CDR3 has 15 amino acids. The germline V gene has CDR1 ENHRY and CDR2 SYGVKD. The ends were cut back, 4 bases at V and 4 bases at J, with 16 bases in the middle. CDR3 nucleotide sequence: TGTGCCATCAGTGCGGGGACCCTCGAGGCAGAGACCCAGTACTTC. This translates into CAISAGTLEAETQYF.

J is TRBJ2-5 and V is TRBV6-6, with 7 bases lining up with TRBD2. The CDR3 covers 13 residues. The ends lost 5 bases at V and 7 bases at J; junction bases unmatched: 7. The germline gives CDR1 MNHNY, CDR2 SVGAGI (reference sequence). CDR3 DNA sequence: TGTGCCAGCAGTGGGCTAGCGGATGGGACCCAGTACTTC. It codes for CASSGLADGTQYF.

The rearrangement uses TRBV7-2 and TRBJ1-5; a weak D match, TRBD1 (5 bases). The CDR3 extends over 12 amino acids. Germline V gene data show CDR1 as SGHTA and CDR2 as FQGNSA. V was pared by 6 bases and J by 4 bases, with 7 bases between. This CDR3 reads CASSWGNQPQHF. CDR3 coding DNA: TGTGCCAGCAGTTGGGGGAATCAGCCCCAGCATTTT. Supplemented by reference TRBV7-2 and TRBJ1-5, the full variable domain reads GAGVSQSPSNKVTEKGKDVELRCDPISGHTALYWYRQSLGQGLEFLIYFQGNSAPDKSGLPSDRFSAERTGGSVSTLTIQRTQQEDSAVYLCASSWGNQPQHFGDGTRLSIL.

V usage is TRBV9 and J usage is TRBJ2-7; D might be TRBD1 or TRBD2, each matching 5 bases. V lost 4 bases and J lost 5, with 19 bases in between. The CDR3 totals 15 residues. CDR1 SGDLS and CDR2 YYNGEE come from the germline V gene. The CDR3 DNA sequence: TGTGCCAGCAGCTCCACTATCGGGACCTTCGACGAGCAGTACTTC. It translates to CASSSTIGTFDEQYF.

The chain is built from TRBV15 and TRBJ1-1, with TRBD1 identical over 8 bases. Germline CDR1 reads LNHNV; CDR2 reads YYDKDF (reference sequence). Trimming took 3 bases from V and 4 from J; bases not matched to a gene: 10. The CDR3 is 16 residues long. The CDR3 bases are TGTGCCACCAGCAGGCCCAGGGGGCGCGGGGCCACTGAAGCTTTCTTT. Residues: CATSRPRGRGATEAFF.

DNA for the CDR3: TGTGCCAGTAGTATGGGAGGGCCCCAGCATTTT. Protein sequence: CASSMGGPQHF. V is TRBV19 and J is TRBJ1-5; D not certain. This CDR3 has 11 residues. V lost 3 bases, J lost 9 bases, and 6 bases lay in between. CDR1 LNHDA and CDR2 SQIVND come from the germline V gene (reference sequence).

The chain is built from TRBV27 and TRBJ1-1; D perhaps matches TRBD1 (6 bases). Per the germline V gene, CDR1 is MNHEY and CDR2 is SMNVEV (reference sequence). V shed 0 bases and J shed 3 bases, with 8 bases lying between them. CDR3 length: 14 amino acids. For the CDR3, the DNA is TGTGCCAGCAGTTTATCGAGGGGGGACACTGAAGCTTTCTTT. The encoded protein is CASSLSRGDTEAFF.

The V call is TRBV18, the J call TRBJ2-5; tentatively, D is TRBD2 (6 bases). This CDR3 is built from 14 residues. The germline V gene encodes CDR1 KGHSH and CDR2 LQKENI. The ends were cut back, 2 bases at V and 5 bases at J, with 12 bases in the middle. The CDR3 region is CASSPIGGEETQYF. CDR3 sequence (DNA): TGTGCCAGCTCACCAATCGGCGGGGAGGAGACCCAGTACTTC.

The rearrangement links TRBV6-6 to TRBJ1-5; tentative D call: TRBD1 (5 bases). V lost 7 bases and J 1 base, leaving 11 bases between the germline ends. This CDR3 has 14 residues. In germline, CDR1 is MNHNY, CDR2 SVGAGI (reference sequence). The CDR3 DNA reads TGTGCCAGCACCATGGGGGGAAGCAATCAGCCCCAGCATTTT. The encoded protein is CASTMGGSNQPQHF.

The chain couples TRBV9 to TRBJ1-1; 10 bases fit TRBD1. V lost 0 bases, J lost 5 bases, and 4 bases stayed unmatched. In germline, CDR1 is SGDLS, CDR2 YYNGEE. The CDR3 length is 15 residues. CDR3 in amino acids: CASSVAGTGETEAFF. The CDR3 DNA follows: TGTGCCAGCAGCGTAGCGGGGACAGGGGAGACTGAAGCTTTCTTT.

V is TRBV4-3 and J is TRBJ1-2, with D uncertain. This CDR3 region has 16 residues. Trimming pared 4 bases from V and 6 bases from J, leaving 21 bases between. In germline, CDR1 is LGHNA, CDR2 YSLEER. This chain's CDR3 is CASSRILDSLRDGYTF. The CDR3 nucleotides read TGCGCCAGCAGCCGAATCCTTGACTCCCTGAGGGATGGCTACACCTTC.

The sample holds one count of this clone. The gene calls are TRBV5-1 and TRBJ2-7; the D gene could be TRBD1 or TRBD2 (5 bases each). CDR3 size: 14 residues. Germline V CDR1 and CDR2: SGHRS, YFSETQ. The V end lost 1 base, the J end lost 3 bases, and 11 bases lay between the germline ends. The CDR3, as DNA: TGCGCCAGCAGCTTGAGAGGGGCTGGCTACGAGCAGTACTTC. Protein product: CASSLRGAGYEQYF. Full variable domain (remainder filled in from reference TRBV5-1 and TRBJ2-7): KAGVTQTPRYLIKTRGQQVTLSCSPISGHRSVSWYQQTPGQGLQFLFEYFSETQRNKGNFPGRFSGRQFSNSRSEMNVSTLELGDSALYLCASSLRGAGYEQYFGPGTRLTVT.

This sequence joins TRBV19 and TRBJ1-6; D unresolved. CDR1 LNHDA and CDR2 SQIVND come from the germline V gene (reference sequence). Trimming left V 3 bases short and J 8 bases short, with 8 bases between. The CDR3 consists of 13 residues. The CDR3 spells CASSIFPDSPLHF. CDR3 coding DNA: TGTGCCAGTAGTATCTTCCCGGATTCACCCCTCCACTTT.

The chain joins TRBV19 to TRBJ2-1, with D tentatively TRBD2 (6 bases). V shed 5 bases and J shed 6 bases, with 23 bases lying between them. This CDR3 spans 17 amino acids. Looked up from germline, CDR1 is LNHDA and CDR2 is SQIVND (reference sequence). The CDR3 DNA reads TGTGCCAGTAGTCGAAATCCGGGAGCGGCTACCGGCAATGAGCAGTTCTTC. Its protein product is CASSRNPGAATGNEQFF.

This chain connects TRBV29-1 to TRBJ2-3, with a weak D call TRBD1 (6 bases). CDR3 length: 13 residues. Trimming pared 7 bases from V and 2 bases from J, leaving 13 bases between. Looked up from germline, CDR1 is SQVTM and CDR2 is ANQGSEA. This chain's CDR3 is CSAPGQFTDTQYF. As DNA, the CDR3 is TGCAGCGCACCTGGACAGTTCACAGATACGCAGTATTTT.

In the case of this clone: One end of the junction fails to match germline, which may point to a read error. Here the CDR3 reads CASSQDRVTEAFF. The CDR3 bases are TGCGCCAGCAGCCAAGACAGGGTCACCGAAGCTTTCTTT. The chain employs TRBV5-4 and TRBJ1-1; 7 nucleotides agree with TRBD1. The CDR3 spans 13 residues. Looked up from germline, CDR1 is SGHNT and CDR2 is YYREEE (reference sequence).

The V call is TRBV9, the J call TRBJ1-1; D is unclear. Germline V CDR1 and CDR2: SGDLS, YYNGEE. Trimming cost V 4 bases and J 1 base, with 11 bases left between them. The CDR3 runs 14 residues. CDR3 nucleotide sequence: TGTGCCAGCAGCTCCTGGACGGAGAACACTGAAGCTTTCTTT. As protein: CASSSWTENTEAFF.

DNA for the CDR3: TGCGCCAGCAGCTCGAACTTGGGACAGAGTAATGGCTACACCTTC. This codes for CASSSNLGQSNGYTF. The rearrangement uses TRBV5-1 and TRBJ1-2, with 7 bases identical to TRBD1. The CDR3 runs to 15 residues. CDR1 is SGHRS, CDR2 YFSETQ, per germline. With 3 bases clipped from V and 6 bases from J, the junction kept 11 bases outside the gene matches.

The rearrangement joins TRBV7-9 to TRBJ2-7; TRBD1 aligns across 12 bases. J lost 4 bases, V lost 5 bases, and 12 bases had no gene match. Germline-derived CDR1 and CDR2 are SEHNR and FQNEAQ (reference sequence). The CDR3 extends over 17 amino acids. CDR3 nucleotides: TGTGCCAGCAGCAAAATCTCCGGGACAGGGGGCAGTTACGAGCAGTACTTC. It encodes CASSKISGTGGSYEQYF.